This entry lists 21 T cell receptor beta chains sequenced from one sample in a study of shared clonotypes between healthy human individuals. CD45RO negativity and positive selection for CCR7 defined naive CD8 cells, a population that excluded terminally differentiated effector memory CD45RA+ cells. Clones were read by immunoSEQ multiplex PCR, and TCRdb kept only the in-frame ones, dropping some. Of about 2.2 million clones listed, around 93% are singletons. Input material: naive CD8+ T cells from PBMCs. The receptors shown here come from a young man in good health. Some clones in this sample may be carry-over from other donors' samples.

To note about this clone: Other DNA sequences in this specimen translate into the identical CDR3. V usage is TRBV4-3 and J usage is TRBJ2-5; D gene unclear. Germline CDR1 LGHNA, CDR2 YSLEER. The V end was cut by 0 bases, the J end by 5 bases, with 10 bases between. The CDR3 runs 14 residues. CDR3 sequence (DNA): TGCGCCAGCAGCCAAGAAGGCGGATGGGAGACCCAGTACTTC. Translating it yields CASSQEGGWETQYF.

The sample holds one count of this clone. The gene calls are TRBV10-3 and TRBJ1-2; D is uncertain. CDR1 is ENHRY, CDR2 SYGVKD, per germline. V was shortened by 0 bases and J by 1 base, with 6 bases between the two germline ends. This CDR3 has 14 amino acids. The CDR3 bases are TGTGCCATCAGTGAGTCAACCCTTAACTATGGCTACACCTTC. Its protein is CAISESTLNYGYTF.

Concerning this clone: Other DNA sequences within the sample encode an identical CDR3. V is TRBV5-1 and J is TRBJ2-1; D ambiguous. V was shortened by 3 bases and J by 4 bases, with 8 bases between the two germline ends. The CDR3 is 13 amino acids. CDR1 is SGHRS, CDR2 YFSETQ, per germline. This chain's CDR3 is CASSSRPYNEQFF. CDR3 in DNA: TGCGCCAGCAGCTCCCGGCCTTACAATGAGCAGTTCTTC. Using reference TRBV5-1 and TRBJ2-1 for the parts outside the CDR3, the full variable domain is KAGVTQTPRYLIKTRGQQVTLSCSPISGHRSVSWYQQTPGQGLQFLFEYFSETQRNKGNFPGRFSGRQFSNSRSEMNVSTLELGDSALYLCASSSRPYNEQFFGPGTRLTVL.

This clone is a singleton in its sample. V is TRBV5-1 and J is TRBJ1-1; D call uncertain. V lost 0 bases and J 0 bases, leaving 12 bases between the germline ends. CDR1 and CDR2 (germline): SGHRS, YFSETQ. CDR3 length equals 16 residues. CDR3 loop: CASSLAVLGMNTEAFF. CDR3 coding DNA: TGCGCCAGCAGCTTGGCCGTGCTGGGAATGAACACTGAAGCTTTCTTT.

This rearrangement joins TRBV4-3 to TRBJ2-5; 12 bases are shared with TRBD2. CDR1 and CDR2 from the germline V gene are LGHNA and YSLEER. The CDR3 sequence is 22 residues long. Trimming took 0 bases from V and 4 from J; bases not matched to a gene: 21. The CDR3 bases are TGCGCCAGCAGCCAAGATACCCCTCGGGGGGCGACTAGCGGGAGAGAGTTAGAGACCCAGTACTTC. Its translation is CASSQDTPRGATSGRELETQYF.

As concerns this clone: The sample has other DNA sequences that encode this CDR3 too. This chain joins TRBV4-1 and TRBJ2-7; weak D call: TRBD2 (6 bases). This CDR3 comprises 15 residues. Germline V gene sequence: CDR1 MGHRA, CDR2 YSYEKL. The V and J ends lost 1 base and 3 bases respectively, with 13 bases between them. In DNA form, the CDR3 reads TGCGCCAGCAGCCAAGGTGTAGCCGGGGGCTACGAGCAGTACTTC. Amino acid sequence: CASSQGVAGGYEQYF.

The chain joins TRBV4-1 to TRBJ2-1, with 9 positions matching TRBD2. Germline V gene sequence: CDR1 MGHRA, CDR2 YSYEKL. There are 17 residues in the CDR3. The V segment lost 1 base and the J segment 0 bases; nucleotides outside the gene matches: 4. CDR3 sequence: CASSQVGSGSSYNEQFF. The CDR3 DNA follows: TGCGCCAGCAGCCAAGTTGGTAGCGGGAGCTCCTACAATGAGCAGTTCTTC.

The V call is TRBV11-2, the J call TRBJ2-7; no reliable D call. There are 14 residues in the CDR3. Germline V CDR1 and CDR2: SGHAT, FQNNGV. V shed 2 bases and J shed 3 bases, with 11 bases lying between them. The CDR3 loop reads CASSLNLWGYEQYF. The CDR3 DNA is TGTGCCAGCAGCTTAAACCTGTGGGGCTACGAGCAGTACTTC.

The chain combines TRBV19 with TRBJ1-1; 7 nucleotides agree with TRBD1. This CDR3 spans 13 amino acids. The V segment lost 10 bases and the J segment 4 bases; nucleotides outside the gene matches: 9. Germline assignment: CDR1 LNHDA and CDR2 SQIVND (reference sequence). The CDR3 DNA is TGTGCCACACGACAGGGAGGGAGCACTGAAGCTTTCTTT. It encodes CATRQGGSTEAFF.

This sequence joins TRBV27 and TRBJ2-7; TRBD2 might be the D (5 bases). Per germline, CDR1 MNHEY and CDR2 SMNVEV (reference sequence). Trimming stripped 4 bases from V and 0 bases from J, with 16 bases between. The length of the CDR3 is 16 residues. The CDR3 bases are TGTGCCAGCAGTTACTCTTTCGGGGAGAGCTCCTACGAGCAGTACTTC. It specifies CASSYSFGESSYEQYF.

The chain carries TRBV7-9 and TRBJ1-1, with 10 bases aligning to TRBD1. Germline CDR1 and CDR2: SEHNR and FQNEAQ (reference sequence). Trimming took 5 bases from V and 7 from J; bases not matched to a gene: 16. The length of the CDR3 is 17 residues. The CDR3 bases are TGTGCCAGCAGCGCGACTCCGGGACAGGGGAAGCTATTTGAAGCTTTCTTT. Translation: CASSATPGQGKLFEAFF.

The chain has TRBV2 and TRBJ2-7; D perhaps matches TRBD2 (6 bases). Germline CDR1 reads SNHLY; CDR2 reads FYNNEI. This CDR3 region has 15 residues. V was pared by 4 bases and J by 0 bases, with 13 bases between. In DNA, the CDR3 is TGTGCCAGCAGTGTTCTAGCGTTAAGCTCCTACGAGCAGTACTTC. Translated: CASSVLALSSYEQYF.

The chain couples TRBV10-3 to TRBJ1-5; D possibly corresponds to TRBD1 (5 bases). The V and J ends lost 2 bases and 3 bases respectively, with 11 bases between them. The CDR3 loop spans 15 amino acids. The V gene's germline CDR1 is ENHRY and CDR2 SYGVKD. The CDR3 here is CAISEQGSSNQPQHF. For the CDR3, the DNA is TGTGCCATCAGTGAGCAGGGATCCTCCAATCAGCCCCAGCATTTT.

As for this clone: Other DNA sequences within the sample encode an identical CDR3. V gene TRBV15 combines with J gene TRBJ1-5; D not certain. The CDR3 consists of 14 residues. Trimming removed 1 base at V and 3 bases at J, with 7 bases between. Germline CDR1 is LNHNV and CDR2 is YYDKDF (reference sequence). In nucleotides, the CDR3 is TGTGCCACCAGCAGAGGTCGGAACAATCAGCCCCAGCATTTT. Residues: CATSRGRNNQPQHF.

The chain uses TRBV28 and TRBJ1-4; D is uncertain. The CDR3 covers 14 residues. CDR1 is MDHEN, CDR2 SYDVKM, per germline. V was trimmed by 5 bases and J by 7 bases, leaving 14 bases between them. In DNA, the CDR3 is TGTGCCAGCAGTCTCGAGTGGTCGGTTGAAAAACTGTTTTTT. This gives the protein CASSLEWSVEKLFF.

The chain combines TRBV2 with TRBJ1-1; maybe TRBD1 (5 bases). CDR3 length: 12 amino acids. The V end was cut by 4 bases, the J end by 8 bases, with 11 bases between. Germline CDR1 reads SNHLY; CDR2 reads FYNNEI. The chain's CDR3 is CASSGRQIEAFF. For the CDR3, the DNA is TGTGCCAGCAGTGGGAGACAGATCGAAGCTTTCTTT.

Comment on this clone: Other DNA sequences from this sample encode an identical CDR3 as well. The rearrangement links TRBV27 to TRBJ2-1; D gene unclear. Germline V gives CDR1 MNHEY, CDR2 SMNVEV (reference sequence). V lost 6 bases and J 0 bases, leaving 3 bases between the germline ends. The CDR3 covers 12 residues. The CDR3 loop reads CASRSSYNEQFF. Written as DNA, the CDR3 is TGTGCCAGCAGGTCCTCCTACAATGAGCAGTTCTTC.

This clone was detected a few times. V usage is TRBV5-1 and J usage is TRBJ1-1; D is unresolved. The CDR3 runs to 13 residues. Trimming cost V 4 bases and J 1 base, with 8 bases left between them. Germline V gene data show CDR1 as SGHRS and CDR2 as YFSETQ. The CDR3 loop is CASSEGRNTEAFF. The CDR3 coding sequence is TGCGCCAGCAGCGAGGGTAGGAACACTGAAGCTTTCTTT.

The J gene is TRBJ2-7, the V gene TRBV5-1; 7 bases match TRBD1. This CDR3 is built from 15 residues. Trimming cost V 3 bases and J 2 bases; bases outside gene matches: 8. From germline, CDR1 is SGHRS and CDR2 YFSETQ. The CDR3 protein is CASSSTGELAYEQYF. The CDR3 coding sequence is TGCGCCAGCAGCTCCACAGGGGAGTTGGCCTACGAGCAGTACTTC.

V usage is TRBV15 and J usage is TRBJ2-4; the D is unclear. CDR1 is LNHNV and CDR2 is YYDKDF in the germline V gene (reference sequence). This CDR3 region has 16 residues. Trimming stripped 0 bases from V and 0 bases from J, with 9 bases between. The CDR3 bases are TGTGCCACCAGCAGAGACGGAAGATTAGCCAAAAACATTCAGTACTTC. Protein sequence: CATSRDGRLAKNIQYF.

This chain links TRBV11-2 with TRBJ2-7; TRBD2 agrees at 8 bases. Trimming removed 1 base from V and 6 bases from J; junction bases left unmatched: 5. Germline loops: CDR1 SGHAT, CDR2 FQNNGV. The CDR3 is 14 amino acids. CDR3 in DNA: TGTGCCAGCAGCTTAGGGGGACTAGAGAGCGAGCAGTACTTC. As protein: CASSLGGLESEQYF.